Below are 8 T cell receptor beta chains sequenced from a single sample in a study of molecular identifiers for immune sequencing clone quantification. Each CDR3 protein gets one entry after TCRdb re-called the PCR reads with MiXCR. The table has under 100,000 distinct CDR3 sequences, around 25% seen once; the top ten hold about 0.73%. Material: naive CD8+ T cells from blood, with Jurkat cell RNA spiked in. Regarding subset: FACS-sorted CD8+CD4-CCR7+CD45RA+ naive T cells. The receptors stem from a human donor in good health. Some libraries in this study had Jurkat cell RNA spiked in.

This rearrangement joins TRBV24-1 to TRBJ2-2; no definite D call. The V gene's germline CDR1 is KGHDR and CDR2 SFDVKD. This CDR3 region has 13 residues. Trimming removed 3 bases at V and 7 bases at J, with 8 bases between. CDR3 in amino acids: CATSDLLSGELFF. CDR3 DNA: TGTGCCACCAGTGATCTACTAAGCGGGGAGCTGTTTTTT.

Many counts were recorded for this clonotype. The chain couples TRBV5-6 to TRBJ2-5; D gene unclear. This CDR3 spans 13 amino acids. Germline CDR1 is SGHDT and CDR2 is YYEEEE. V lost 2 bases and J 2 bases, leaving 7 bases between the germline ends. The CDR3: CASSLGAQETQYF. DNA of the CDR3: TGTGCCAGCAGCTTAGGTGCGCAAGAGACCCAGTACTTC.

This clonotype showed up many times. The V call is TRBV5-1, the J call TRBJ2-7, with 11 bases identical to TRBD1. The CDR3 loop spans 16 amino acids. V lost 0 bases, J lost 4 bases, and 6 bases stayed unmatched. CDR1 SGHRS and CDR2 YFSETQ come from the germline V gene. CDR3 nucleotides: TGCGCCAGCAGCTTGGACTCCGGGACAGGGGGTTACGAGCAGTACTTC. Amino acid sequence: CASSLDSGTGGYEQYF.

The CDR3 protein is CASSAQRTGELFF. CDR3 nucleotide sequence: TGTGCCAGCAGCGCCCAGCGGACCGGGGAGCTGTTTTTT. This rearrangement joins TRBV9 to TRBJ2-2, with D possibly being TRBD2 (5 bases). This CDR3 comprises 13 residues. Germline loops: CDR1 SGDLS, CDR2 YYNGEE. V shed 3 bases and J shed 5 bases, with 8 bases lying between them. The entire variable domain, with the rest obtained from reference TRBV9 and TRBJ2-2, is as follows: DSGVTQTPKHLITATGQRVTLRCSPRSGDLSVYWYQQSLDQGLQFLIQYYNGEERAKGNILERFSAQQFPDLHSELNLSSLELGDSALYFCASSAQRTGELFFGEGSRLTVL.

Comment on this clonotype: A much larger clonotype is one base distant, so this may be a read error. The chain combines TRBV28 with TRBJ2-3; TRBD2 matches at 9 bases. Germline-derived CDR1 and CDR2 are MDHEN and SYDVKM. The CDR3 has 16 residues. The CDR3 loop is CARSSAGGASTDTQYF. The CDR3 DNA reads as TGTGCCCGCAGTTCTGCGGGAGGGGCCTCCACAGATACGCAGTATTTT.

The sample holds many counts of this clonotype. The V and J genes are TRBV7-7 and TRBJ2-5, with D unresolved. CDR1 is SSHAT and CDR2 is FNYEAQ in the germline V gene (reference sequence). V lost 4 bases and J 3 bases, leaving 9 bases between the germline ends. CDR3 length: 13 amino acids. In nucleotides, the CDR3 is TGTGCCAGCAGCTCCCGGACGAAAGAGACCCAGTACTTC. This codes for CASSSRTKETQYF.

For this clonotype: The junction and the germline gene differ at one end; a read error may be behind it. This rearrangement joins TRBV7-9 to TRBJ1-1, with D possibly being TRBD1 (5 bases). The CDR3 spans 15 residues. Germline-derived CDR1 and CDR2 are SEHNR and FQNEAQ (reference sequence). CDR3 loop: CACKTGLQEGTEALF. CDR3 sequence (DNA): TGTGCCTGCAAAACAGGACTGCAGGAGGGCACTGAAGCTCTCTTT.

This chain uses TRBV7-2 with TRBJ1-4, with a weak D call TRBD1 (5 bases). CDR1 is SGHTA and CDR2 is FQGNSA in the germline V gene. Trimming removed 1 base at V and 6 bases at J, with 24 bases between. The CDR3 extends over 19 amino acids. The CDR3 DNA reads as TGTGCCAGCAGCTTAGGGGGCTATGGGCTCGGCGAGGAGTATGAAAAACTGTTTTTT. Translating gives CASSLGGYGLGEEYEKLFF.